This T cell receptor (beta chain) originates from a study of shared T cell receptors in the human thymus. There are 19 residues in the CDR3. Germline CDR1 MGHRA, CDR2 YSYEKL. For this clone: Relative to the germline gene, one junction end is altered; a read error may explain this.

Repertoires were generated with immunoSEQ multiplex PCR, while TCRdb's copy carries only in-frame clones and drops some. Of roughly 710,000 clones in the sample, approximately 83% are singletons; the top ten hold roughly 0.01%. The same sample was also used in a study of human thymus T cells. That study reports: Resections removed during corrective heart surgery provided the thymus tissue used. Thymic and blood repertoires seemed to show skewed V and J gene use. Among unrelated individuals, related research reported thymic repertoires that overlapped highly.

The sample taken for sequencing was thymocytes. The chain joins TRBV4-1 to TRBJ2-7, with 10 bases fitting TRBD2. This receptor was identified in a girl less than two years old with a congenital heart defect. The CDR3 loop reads CASSQDLPKVAGGRDQMNF. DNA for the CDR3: TGCGCCAGCAGCCAAGACCTCCCAAAGGTAGCGGGGGGCCGGGATCAAATGAACTTC.